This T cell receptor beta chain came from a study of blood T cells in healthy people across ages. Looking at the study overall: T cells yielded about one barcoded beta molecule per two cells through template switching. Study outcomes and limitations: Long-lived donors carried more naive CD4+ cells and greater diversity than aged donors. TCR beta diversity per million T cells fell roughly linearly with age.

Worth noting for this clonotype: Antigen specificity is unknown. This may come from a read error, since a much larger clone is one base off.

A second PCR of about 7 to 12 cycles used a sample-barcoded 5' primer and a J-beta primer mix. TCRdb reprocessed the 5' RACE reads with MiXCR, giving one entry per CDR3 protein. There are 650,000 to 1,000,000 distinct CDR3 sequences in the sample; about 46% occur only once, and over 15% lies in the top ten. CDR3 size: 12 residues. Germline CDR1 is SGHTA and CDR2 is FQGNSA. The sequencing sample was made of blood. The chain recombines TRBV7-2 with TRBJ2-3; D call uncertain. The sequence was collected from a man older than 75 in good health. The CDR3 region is CASNLYTDTQYF. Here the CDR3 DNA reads TGTGCCAGCAACTTATACACAGATACGCAGTATTTT. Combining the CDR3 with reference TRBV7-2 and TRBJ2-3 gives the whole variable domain GAGVSQSPSNKVTEKGKDVELRCDPISGHTALYWYRQSLGQGLEFLIYFQGNSAPDKSGLPSDRFSAERTGGSVSTLTIQRTQQEDSAVYLCASNLYTDTQYFGPGTRLTVL.